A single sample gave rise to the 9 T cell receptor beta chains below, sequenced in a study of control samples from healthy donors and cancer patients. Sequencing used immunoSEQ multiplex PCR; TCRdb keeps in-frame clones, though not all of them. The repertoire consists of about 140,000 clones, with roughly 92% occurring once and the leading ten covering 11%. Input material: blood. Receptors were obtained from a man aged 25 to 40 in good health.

The CDR3 sequence: CASSSQGSGNTIYF. The CDR3 DNA sequence: TGTGCCAGCTCGTCTCAGGGCTCTGGAAACACCATATATTTT. V is TRBV18 and J is TRBJ1-3; TRBD1 is a possible D gene (5 bases). The CDR3 totals 14 residues. Germline CDR1 and CDR2: KGHSH and LQKENI. Trimming cost V 6 bases and J 0 bases, with 9 bases left between them.

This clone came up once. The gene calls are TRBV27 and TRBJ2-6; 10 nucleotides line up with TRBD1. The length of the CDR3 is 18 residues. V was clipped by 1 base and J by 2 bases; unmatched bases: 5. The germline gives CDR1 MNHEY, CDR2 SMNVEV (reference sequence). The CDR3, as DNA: TGTGCCAGCAGTTTATTTGGGACAGGGGTTCCTGGGGCCAACGTCCTGACTTTC. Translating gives CASSLFGTGVPGANVLTF.

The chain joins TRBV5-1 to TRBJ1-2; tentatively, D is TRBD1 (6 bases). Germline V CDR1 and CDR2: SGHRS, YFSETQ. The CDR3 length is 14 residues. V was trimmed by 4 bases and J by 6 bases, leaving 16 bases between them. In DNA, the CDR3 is TGCGCCAGCAGCGCCGGAGAAGGGGGTCATGGCTACACCTTC. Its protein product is CASSAGEGGHGYTF.

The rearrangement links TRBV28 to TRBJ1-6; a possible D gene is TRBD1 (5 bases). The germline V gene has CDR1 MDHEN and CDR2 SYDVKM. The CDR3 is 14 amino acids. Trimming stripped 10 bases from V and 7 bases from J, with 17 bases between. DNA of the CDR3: TGTGCCATCAAACTGGGGGGAGACAATTCACCCCTCCACTTT. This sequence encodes CAIKLGGDNSPLHF.

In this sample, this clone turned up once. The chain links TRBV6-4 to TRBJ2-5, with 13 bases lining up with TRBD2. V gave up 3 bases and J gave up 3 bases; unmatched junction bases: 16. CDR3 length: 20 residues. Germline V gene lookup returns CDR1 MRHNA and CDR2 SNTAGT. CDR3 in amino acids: CASSDSPIRTSGSSEETQYF. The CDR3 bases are TGTGCCAGCAGTGATTCACCAATAAGGACTAGCGGGAGCAGTGAAGAGACCCAGTACTTC.

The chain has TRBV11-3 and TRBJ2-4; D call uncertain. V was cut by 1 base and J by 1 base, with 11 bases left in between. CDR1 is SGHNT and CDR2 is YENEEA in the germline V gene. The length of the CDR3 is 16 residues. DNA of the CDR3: TGTGCCAGCAGCTTAGGCCCTAGTAGGGCCAAAAACATTCAGTACTTC. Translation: CASSLGPSRAKNIQYF.

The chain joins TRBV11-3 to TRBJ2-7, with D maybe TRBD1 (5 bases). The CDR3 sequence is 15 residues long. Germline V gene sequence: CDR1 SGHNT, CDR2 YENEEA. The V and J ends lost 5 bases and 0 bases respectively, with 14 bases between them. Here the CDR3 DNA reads TGTGCCAGCAGCCCAGGGTTCCCCTCCTCCTACGAGCAGTACTTC. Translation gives CASSPGFPSSYEQYF.

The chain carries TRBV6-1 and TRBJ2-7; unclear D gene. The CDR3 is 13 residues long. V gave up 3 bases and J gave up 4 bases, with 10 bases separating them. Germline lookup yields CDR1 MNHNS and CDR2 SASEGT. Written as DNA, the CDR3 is TGTGCCAGCAGTGATTACAGCTGGTACGAGCAGTACTTC. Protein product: CASSDYSWYEQYF.

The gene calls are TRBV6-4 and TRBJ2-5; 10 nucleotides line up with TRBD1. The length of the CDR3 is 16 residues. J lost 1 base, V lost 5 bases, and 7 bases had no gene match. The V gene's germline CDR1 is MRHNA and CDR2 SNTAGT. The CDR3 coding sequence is TGTGCCAGCAGTCCGGGGGGACAGGGGACCCAAGAGACCCAGTACTTC. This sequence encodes CASSPGGQGTQETQYF.